This entry lists 10 T cell receptor beta chains sequenced from one sample in a study of early T cells in non-severe SARS-CoV-2 infection. TCRdb redid the calling of the 5' RACE reads with MiXCR, one entry per CDR3 protein. The data hold 55,000 to 70,000 distinct CDR3 sequences, with about 4.9% observed a single time. The sample comprised whole blood. The receptors originated from an adult who was a healthcare worker with PCR-confirmed SARS-CoV-2 infection or an uninfected control (not recorded which).

This clonotype was counted ten times or more. CDR3 amino acids: CASSVEAGSNSPLHF. CDR3 bases: TGTGCCAGCAGCGTAGAGGCAGGGTCTAATTCACCCCTCCACTTT. This chain uses TRBV9 with TRBJ1-6; D might be TRBD1 (5 bases). V gave up 0 bases and J gave up 6 bases, with 10 bases separating them. Germline-derived CDR1 and CDR2 are SGDLS and YYNGEE. The CDR3 runs 15 residues.

This clonotype was recorded a few times. This sequence joins TRBV10-3 and TRBJ2-7; 8 nucleotides line up with TRBD1. CDR1 is ENHRY, CDR2 SYGVKD, per germline. V was pared by 6 bases and J by 3 bases, with 7 bases of the junction left unmatched. The CDR3 runs to 14 residues. CDR3 nucleotides: TGTGCCATCAGGCGGACAGGGAACATCTACGAGCAGTACTTC. It specifies CAIRRTGNIYEQYF.

In its sample, this clonotype was seen a few times. The rearrangement uses TRBV19 and TRBJ2-2; 10 nucleotides agree with TRBD1. There are 15 residues in the CDR3. CDR1 is LNHDA, CDR2 SQIVND, per germline (reference sequence). V lost 6 bases to trimming and J lost 4 bases; unmatched junction nucleotides: 5. The CDR3 DNA is TGTGCCAGTAGCCGACAGGGGGCGACCACCGGGGAGCTGTTTTTT. It translates to CASSRQGATTGELFF.

This clonotype was picked up many times. The chain carries TRBV7-9 and TRBJ2-5, with TRBD2 matching over 9 bases. The V and J ends lost 5 bases and 4 bases, in that order; junction bases with no gene match: 5. CDR1 is SEHNR and CDR2 is FQNEAQ in the germline V gene (reference sequence). CDR3 length: 14 amino acids. The CDR3 here is CASSLRTSVETQYF. As DNA, the CDR3 is TGTGCCAGCAGCCTACGGACTAGCGTAGAGACCCAGTACTTC.

This clonotype was picked up many times. The chain joins TRBV7-8 to TRBJ1-2, with TRBD1 as a possible D gene (5 bases). The CDR3 spans 13 residues. Germline V gene lookup returns CDR1 SGHVS and CDR2 FQNEAQ. V was cut by 2 bases and J by 4 bases, with 8 bases left in between. CDR3 amino acids: CASSLRGAYGYTF. Written as DNA, the CDR3 is TGTGCCAGCAGCTTAAGAGGGGCCTATGGCTACACCTTC.

This chain uses TRBV20-1 with TRBJ2-2; D is perhaps TRBD1 or TRBD2 (6 bases each). Trimming took off 3 bases at V and 4 bases at J, with 12 bases between the two ends. This CDR3 has 14 residues. Germline loops: CDR1 DFQATT, CDR2 SNEGSKA (reference sequence). CDR3 nucleotides: TGCAGTGCTAGCGGGGGCGCTTTCACCGGGGAGCTGTTTTTT. Amino acids: CSASGGAFTGELFF.

The table lists this clonotype with a few counts. CDR3 loop: CASSYTGEGTEAFF. CDR3 nucleotide sequence: TGTGCCAGCAGTTATACAGGGGAAGGGACTGAAGCTTTCTTT. V and J are TRBV6-6 and TRBJ1-1, with 7 bases matching TRBD1. The CDR3 extends over 14 amino acids. V shed 3 bases and J 5 bases; nucleotides not matched to a gene: 6. Germline V CDR1 and CDR2: MNHNY, SVGAGI (reference sequence).

This clonotype was recorded a few times. It may be a read error: a sequence one base away is much more abundant. The V call is TRBV20-1, the J call TRBJ1-5; D call uncertain. The V gene lost 6 bases and the J gene lost 5 bases, with 14 bases spanning the gap. Germline V gene data show CDR1 as DFQATT and CDR2 as SNEGSKA (reference sequence). The CDR3 is made up of 13 amino acids. The CDR3 DNA follows: TGCAGTGCCAAGAGTGGCAGCGATCAGCCCCAGCATTTT. This codes for CSAKSGSDQPQHF.

This clonotype showed up many times. This CDR3 is CATWEGITGELFF. The CDR3 nucleotides read TGTGCCACCTGGGAGGGGATCACCGGGGAGCTGTTTTTT. The chain recombines TRBV24-1 with TRBJ2-2; 7 bases align to TRBD2. V was clipped by 9 bases and J by 4 bases; unmatched bases: 4. The CDR3 runs 13 residues. Germline CDR1 KGHDR, CDR2 SFDVKD.

This clonotype showed up many times. V and J are TRBV5-5 and TRBJ2-1; D unclear. Germline assignment: CDR1 SGHKS and CDR2 YYEKEE (reference sequence). This CDR3 contains 13 residues. The germline V and J ends were trimmed by 1 base and 5 bases, with 7 bases remaining between them. CDR3 loop: CASSLFIDNEQFF. CDR3 nucleotide sequence: TGTGCCAGCAGCTTGTTTATAGACAATGAGCAGTTCTTC.